The 2 T cell receptor beta chains presented below share a single source sample, sequenced in a study of regulatory T cells in long-lasting Graves disease. Time point defined: persistent/refractory GD, antithyroid drugs over 5 years with positive TRAb. Researchers made the TCR library from RNA that was extracted from PBMCs. Assembly of TCR beta libraries relied on iRepertoire HTBI primers together with Arm-PCR of CDR3 regions. TCRdb re-called the multiplex PCR reads through MiXCR, storing one row per CDR3 protein. Among some 450,000 distinct CDR3 sequences listed, 23% were seen once. The sequenced sample was peripheral blood mononuclear cells (PBMCs), obtained when the disease was refractory, from a patient treated with antithyroid drugs. The receptors shown here come from a female donor with Graves disease.

This chain connects TRBV28 to TRBJ1-2; tentative D call: TRBD1 (6 bases). Germline lookup yields CDR1 MDHEN and CDR2 SYDVKM. V dropped 5 bases and J dropped 7 bases, with 23 bases sitting between them. CDR3 length equals 16 residues. This chain's CDR3 is CASSPLFSGEFRGYTF. CDR3 nucleotides: TGTGCCAGCAGTCCACTTTTTTCAGGGGAATTTCGTGGCTACACCTTC.

This clonotype was detected many times. This chain uses TRBV6-1 with TRBJ1-2, with a possible D match to TRBD1 (6 bases). Trimming left V 11 bases short and J 0 bases short, with 13 bases between. Germline V gene sequence: CDR1 MNHNS, CDR2 SASEGT. The CDR3 loop spans 13 amino acids. In DNA, the CDR3 is TGTGCCGGTCGGACAGACGCTAACTATGGCTACACCTTC. Translating it yields CAGRTDANYGYTF.